This passage covers 10 T cell receptor beta chains from one sample sequenced in a study of response to subunit inactivated influenza vaccine. TCRdb independently ran MiXCR on the RT-PCR reads; one entry per CDR3 protein. The table includes 290,000 or so distinct CDR3 sequences, over 20% detected once. This specimen consisted of PBMCs from blood, obtained less than 22 months after vaccination. The receptors come from a man between 50 and 69 years old who received an inactivated influenza vaccine.

The chain has TRBV7-2 and TRBJ1-5; no definite D call. The CDR3 has 12 residues. The germline gives CDR1 SGHTA, CDR2 FQGNSA. V was cut by 8 bases and J by 4 bases, with 9 bases left in between. CDR3 nucleotides: TGTGCCAGCGCGACACTAAATCAGCCCCAGCATTTT. Protein: CASATLNQPQHF.

This chain connects TRBV18 to TRBJ1-5; D unresolved. Trimming shortened V by 4 bases and J by 4 bases, and 8 bases separated the two germline ends. Germline values: CDR1 KGHSH, CDR2 LQKENI. This CDR3 has 13 residues. This chain's CDR3 is CASSRNDNQPQHF. CDR3 nucleotides: TGTGCCAGCTCACGAAACGATAATCAGCCCCAGCATTTT. The full variable domain, with the rest looked up from reference TRBV18 and TRBJ1-5, is NAGVMQNPRHLVRRRGQEARLRCSPMKGHSHVYWYRQLPEEGLKFMVYLQKENIIDESGMPKERFSAEFPKEGPSILRIQQVVRGDSAAYFCASSRNDNQPQHFGDGTRLSIL.

The chain's CDR3 is CASSLDKGRYYEQYF. The CDR3 DNA sequence: TGTGCCAGCAGCTTAGATAAGGGGAGGTACTACGAGCAGTACTTC. The rearrangement links TRBV11-2 to TRBJ2-7, with D tentatively TRBD2 (6 bases). The length of the CDR3 is 15 residues. CDR1 is SGHAT and CDR2 is FQNNGV in the germline V gene. The germline V and J ends were trimmed by 0 bases and 3 bases, with 12 bases remaining between them.

The chain employs TRBV20-1 and TRBJ2-4, with D maybe TRBD1 (5 bases). CDR1 is DFQATT and CDR2 is SNEGSKA in the germline V gene (reference sequence). The CDR3 is 14 amino acids. The V end lost 6 bases, the J end lost 9 bases, and 21 bases lay between the germline ends. CDR3 amino acids: CSAWNPGGAVIQYF. CDR3 DNA: TGCAGTGCCTGGAACCCGGGTGGGGCTGTCATTCAGTACTTC.

The V gene is TRBV5-1, the J gene TRBJ1-2, with D tentatively TRBD1 (6 bases). The CDR3 contains 15 residues. Trimming pared 1 base from V and 3 bases from J, leaving 13 bases between. Per germline, CDR1 SGHRS and CDR2 YFSETQ. The CDR3 DNA is TGCGCCAGCAGCTTGCGCCCAGGGGAGGACTATGGCTACACCTTC. This translates into CASSLRPGEDYGYTF. Full variable domain (rest looked up from reference TRBV5-1 and TRBJ1-2): KAGVTQTPRYLIKTRGQQVTLSCSPISGHRSVSWYQQTPGQGLQFLFEYFSETQRNKGNFPGRFSGRQFSNSRSEMNVSTLELGDSALYLCASSLRPGEDYGYTFGSGTRLTVV.

Of note for this clonotype: This may stem from a read error, because a much larger clone lies one nucleotide away. The chain joins TRBV3-1 to TRBJ1-2; D remains ambiguous. The CDR3 loop spans 11 amino acids. Per the germline V gene, CDR1 is LGHDT and CDR2 is YNNKEL (reference sequence). V lost 1 base and J lost 6, with 3 bases in between. DNA of the CDR3: TGTGCCAGCAGCCAAGGCCATGGCTACACCTTC. Its protein is CASSQGHGYTF.

The sample holds a few counts of this clonotype. This chain uses TRBV12-3 or TRBV12-4 with TRBJ2-7, with no clear D. The CDR3 runs 12 residues. Deletions cut 4 bases from V and 3 bases from J, with 7 bases between. In nucleotides, the CDR3 is TGTGCCAGCAGTTACCAGTTCTACGAGCAGTACTTC. It yields the protein CASSYQFYEQYF.

The V gene is TRBV10-1, the J gene TRBJ1-1; a weak D match, TRBD1 (6 bases). CDR3 length equals 15 residues. Germline V CDR1 and CDR2: WNHNN, SYGVQD (reference sequence). V lost 7 bases, J lost 1 base, and 16 bases lay in between. CDR3 protein: CASNLPGQGNTEAFF. In DNA form, the CDR3 reads TGCGCCAGCAACCTCCCGGGACAAGGGAACACTGAAGCTTTCTTT.

The chain couples TRBV10-3 to TRBJ2-2, with D possibly being TRBD1 (5 bases). The V end lost 10 bases, the J end lost 1 base, and 16 bases lay between the germline ends. CDR3 size: 15 residues. The germline V gene has CDR1 ENHRY and CDR2 SYGVKD. CDR3 DNA sequence: TGTGCCACCAAAATCGGACATATGAACACCGGGGAGCTGTTTTTT. This translates into CATKIGHMNTGELFF.

This chain connects TRBV10-1 to TRBJ2-2; D is possibly TRBD1 (6 bases). The ends were cut back, 6 bases at V and 1 base at J, with 12 bases in the middle. Germline CDR1 WNHNN, CDR2 SYGVQD (reference sequence). CDR3 length equals 15 residues. CDR3 in DNA: TGCGCCAGCAGACCACAGACAGGGAACACCGGGGAGCTGTTTTTT. It codes for CASRPQTGNTGELFF.